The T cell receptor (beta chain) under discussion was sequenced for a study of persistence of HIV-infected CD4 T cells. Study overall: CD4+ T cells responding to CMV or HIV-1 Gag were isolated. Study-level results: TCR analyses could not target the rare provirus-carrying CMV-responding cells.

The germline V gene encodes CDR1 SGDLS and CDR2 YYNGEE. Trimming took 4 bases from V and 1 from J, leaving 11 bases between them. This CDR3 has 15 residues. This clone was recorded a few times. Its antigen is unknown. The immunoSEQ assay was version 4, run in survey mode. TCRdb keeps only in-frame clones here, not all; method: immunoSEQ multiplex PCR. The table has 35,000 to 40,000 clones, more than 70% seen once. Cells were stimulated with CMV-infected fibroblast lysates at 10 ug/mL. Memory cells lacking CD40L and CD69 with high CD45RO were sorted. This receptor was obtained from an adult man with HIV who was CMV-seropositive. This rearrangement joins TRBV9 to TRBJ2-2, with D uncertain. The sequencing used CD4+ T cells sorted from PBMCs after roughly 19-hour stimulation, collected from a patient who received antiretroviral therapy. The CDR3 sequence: CASSLIGLNTGELFF. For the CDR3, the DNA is TGTGCCAGCAGCCTTATAGGATTGAACACCGGGGAGCTGTTTTTT. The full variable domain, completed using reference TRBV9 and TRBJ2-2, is DSGVTQTPKHLITATGQRVTLRCSPRSGDLSVYWYQQSLDQGLQFLIQYYNGEERAKGNILERFSAQQFPDLHSELNLSSLELGDSALYFCASSLIGLNTGELFFGEGSRLTVL.